This entry lists 10 T cell receptor beta chains sequenced from one sample in a study of monozygotic twins with inflammatory bowel disease. TCRdb reanalyzed the 5' RACE reads and collapses them to one entry per CDR3 protein, without DNA. The repertoire shows fewer than 450,000 distinct CDR3 sequences; the top ten hold 2.5% to 3%. Material for sequencing was blood. The receptor set was obtained from a human donor with ulcerative colitis or Crohn's disease, or a healthy co-twin of an affected twin (not recorded which).

The chain carries TRBV4-1 and TRBJ2-7; the D call from TCRdb, TRBD1, cannot be confirmed without DNA. The CDR3 extends over 16 amino acids. Germline CDR1 is MGHRA and CDR2 is YSYEKL. CDR3 region: CASSQELGPPDLEQYF.

The chain has TRBV24-1 and TRBJ2-7. CDR3 length: 13 amino acids. CDR1 and CDR2 (germline): KGHDR, SFDVKD. The CDR3 protein is CATSDYRVYEQYF.

The rearrangement links TRBV12-3 or TRBV12-4 to TRBJ2-7; TCRdb indicates TRBD2, and absent DNA this call remains unverified. The CDR3 length is 15 residues. CDR3: CASSQTGPSSYEQYF.

The chain combines TRBV7-2 with TRBJ2-1; TCRdb lists TRBD1, though no DNA is available to test this call. The germline V gene encodes CDR1 SGHTA and CDR2 FQGNSA. This CDR3 spans 16 amino acids. The CDR3 is CASSPQDRGLYNEQFF. Supplemented by reference TRBV7-2 and TRBJ2-1, the full variable domain reads GAGVSQSPSNKVTEKGKDVELRCDPISGHTALYWYRQSLGQGLEFLIYFQGNSAPDKSGLPSDRFSAERTGGSVSTLTIQRTQQEDSAVYLCASSPQDRGLYNEQFFGPGTRLTVL.

The CDR3 spells CSARLFFRGSNTDTQYF. The rearrangement links TRBV20-1 to TRBJ2-3; the TCRdb D gene call, TRBD1, has no DNA to confirm it. The germline CDR1 and CDR2 sequences are DFQATT and SNEGSKA (reference sequence). This CDR3 spans 17 amino acids.

The chain links TRBV9 to TRBJ1-1. This CDR3 comprises 15 residues. The germline gives CDR1 SGDLS, CDR2 YYNGEE. This CDR3 reads CASSVAADMNTEAFF.

V usage is TRBV12-3 or TRBV12-4 and J usage is TRBJ2-7; TCRdb outputs TRBD2, but without DNA this stays unchecked. This CDR3 comprises 16 residues. The CDR3 loop is CASTTHWRGVIYEQYF.

The CDR3 protein is CASNKRGGTDTQYF. This chain joins TRBV6-1 and TRBJ2-3; TCRdb names TRBD1, which stays unverified in the absence of DNA. Germline V gene lookup returns CDR1 MNHNS and CDR2 SASEGT. This CDR3 spans 14 amino acids.

The chain is built from TRBV20-1 and TRBJ1-1. This CDR3 spans 13 amino acids. The germline CDR1 and CDR2 sequences are DFQATT and SNEGSKA (reference sequence). This CDR3 reads CSAVGSFGTEAFF.

The J gene is TRBJ2-2, the V gene TRBV5-6. There are 15 residues in the CDR3. Germline CDR1 is SGHDT and CDR2 is YYEEEE. Here the CDR3 reads CASSLLVPSTGELFF.